The 18 T cell receptor beta chains below were found in one sample sequenced in a study of blood T cell repertoires in COVID-19. TCRdb's table, derived via immunoSEQ multiplex PCR, lists solely in-frame clones and lacks some. The sample carries 350,000 to 550,000 clones, around 89% recorded once. Sequencing was done on a sample of PBMCs or T cells enriched from blood (not recorded which). The receptors come from a man aged 25 to 45 who had recovered from COVID-19.

The chain links TRBV30 to TRBJ2-1, with D maybe TRBD2 (5 bases). CDR1 is GTSNPN, CDR2 SVGIG, per germline (reference sequence). V lost 0 bases and J 9 bases, leaving 12 bases between the germline ends. The CDR3 spans 13 residues. In DNA form, the CDR3 reads TGTGCCTGGAGTGTACTTACGGGGATTGAGCAGTTCTTC. Protein product: CAWSVLTGIEQFF.

This clone was observed once. V usage is TRBV5-8 and J usage is TRBJ1-6, with D maybe TRBD1 (5 bases). Germline V CDR1 and CDR2: SGHTS, YDEGEE. V lost 4 bases to trimming and J lost 9 bases, with 14 bases between them. The CDR3 has 14 residues. CDR3 sequence (DNA): TGTGCCAGCAGCCGGACCGGGGGAATTTCACCCCTCCACTTT. This codes for CASSRTGGISPLHF.

This chain links TRBV14 with TRBJ2-7, with no clear D. V was cut by 4 bases and J by 3 bases, with 10 bases left in between. This CDR3 is 13 amino acids long. Germline values: CDR1 SGHDN, CDR2 FVKESK. CDR3 nucleotide sequence: TGTGCCAGCAGCCCCTTGGGCAGCTACGAGCAGTACTTC. Protein sequence: CASSPLGSYEQYF.

The V gene is TRBV6-5, the J gene TRBJ2-7; 8 nucleotides line up with TRBD1. J lost 6 bases, V lost 2 bases, and 3 bases had no gene match. The CDR3 is 13 amino acids. Germline loops: CDR1 MNHEY, CDR2 SVGAGI. CDR3 loop: CASSYTTGGEQYF. In DNA form, the CDR3 reads TGTGCCAGCAGTTACACTACAGGGGGCGAGCAGTACTTC.

The chain couples TRBV19 to TRBJ2-7; 8 positions match TRBD1. Germline V lookup: CDR1 LNHDA, CDR2 SQIVND (reference sequence). V lost 5 bases, J lost 5 bases, and 8 bases stayed unmatched. The CDR3 spans 14 residues. CDR3 in DNA: TGTGCCAGTAGTCCCCTGGACAGGGCCCACGAGCAGTACTTC. Translated, it gives CASSPLDRAHEQYF.

A single count supports this clone. The chain recombines TRBV3-1 (or the pseudogene TRBV3-2) with TRBJ1-1; D is perhaps TRBD1 (6 bases). The CDR3 spans 13 residues. Trimming pared 4 bases from V and 2 bases from J, leaving 8 bases between. Per germline, CDR1 LGHDT and CDR2 YNNKEL (reference sequence). This CDR3 reads CASSRTENTEAFF. DNA for the CDR3: TGTGCCAGCAGCCGGACAGAAAACACTGAAGCTTTCTTT.

The V and J genes are TRBV5-1 and TRBJ2-2; maybe TRBD2 (6 bases). The CDR3 has 15 residues. V was cut by 0 bases and J by 4 bases, with 10 bases left in between. Germline V lookup: CDR1 SGHRS, CDR2 YFSETQ. The CDR3 DNA reads as TGCGCCAGCAGCTTGGGGGACTCTATCACCGGGGAGCTGTTTTTT. This sequence encodes CASSLGDSITGELFF.

The chain links TRBV5-8 to TRBJ1-6, with D possibly being TRBD1 (6 bases). The germline CDR1 and CDR2 sequences are SGHTS and YDEGEE. This CDR3 is built from 15 residues. V gave up 4 bases and J gave up 8 bases, with 16 bases separating them. This CDR3 is CASSLRGGVYSPLHF. CDR3 DNA: TGTGCCAGCAGCCTGAGGGGGGGCGTTTATTCACCCCTCCACTTT.

The V and J genes are TRBV5-1 and TRBJ2-5; D is possibly TRBD2 (6 bases). Per the germline V gene, CDR1 is SGHRS and CDR2 is YFSETQ. The germline V and J ends were trimmed by 4 bases and 1 base, with 17 bases remaining between them. The CDR3 totals 16 residues. The CDR3 DNA reads TGCGCCAGCAGCGCTGGTCCCGGGAGTAGCCAAGAGACCCAGTACTTC. Translating it yields CASSAGPGSSQETQYF.

The genes are TRBV24-1 and TRBJ1-6; TRBD1 is a possible D gene (6 bases). The CDR3 is made up of 14 amino acids. Trimming took off 5 bases at V and 7 bases at J, with 11 bases between the two ends. Germline CDR1 reads KGHDR; CDR2 reads SFDVKD. The CDR3: CATSVAGANSPLHF. The CDR3 DNA is TGTGCCACCAGTGTGGCAGGGGCGAATTCACCCCTCCACTTT.

This sequence joins TRBV7-2 and TRBJ2-5; 10 bases map to TRBD2. V shed 4 bases, J shed 4 bases, and the junction held 9 bases outside the gene matches. Germline V gives CDR1 SGHTA, CDR2 FQGNSA. This CDR3 comprises 16 residues. CDR3 coding DNA: TGTGCCAGCAGCTCGCGCCAGCGGGAGGGGGGAGAGACCCAGTACTTC. Residues: CASSSRQREGGETQYF.

This chain links TRBV6-5 with TRBJ2-7, with D perhaps matching TRBD1 (6 bases). V shed 6 bases and J shed 4 bases, with 19 bases lying between them. Germline V CDR1 and CDR2: MNHEY, SVGAGI. CDR3 length: 15 amino acids. DNA of the CDR3: TGTGCCAGCAGACTTCGACAGGCAGGGTCGTACGAGCAGTACTTC. Translated: CASRLRQAGSYEQYF.

This chain uses TRBV19 with TRBJ2-5; 9 nucleotides align to TRBD2. V dropped 4 bases and J dropped 13; count of bases not matched to a gene: 7. The CDR3 loop spans 12 amino acids. CDR1 is LNHDA and CDR2 is SQIVND in the germline V gene (reference sequence). The CDR3 DNA follows: TGTGCCAGTAGTACGGCGGGAGGGCCTCGGTACTTC. The encoded protein is CASSTAGGPRYF.

The chain recombines TRBV7-9 with TRBJ1-1, with TRBD1 matching 7 bases. Trimming cost V 5 bases and J 4 bases; bases outside gene matches: 10. This CDR3 is built from 15 residues. Germline V gives CDR1 SEHNR, CDR2 FQNEAQ (reference sequence). The CDR3 loop reads CASSHHTGAATEAFF. CDR3 in DNA: TGTGCCAGCAGCCATCATACAGGGGCGGCCACTGAAGCTTTCTTT.

The rearrangement links TRBV5-1 to TRBJ1-1; D is unresolved. Germline-derived CDR1 and CDR2 are SGHRS and YFSETQ. CDR3 length: 13 amino acids. V lost 3 bases and J 2 bases, leaving 8 bases between the germline ends. The CDR3 coding sequence is TGCGCCAGCAGCTCCACAGCAAACACTGAAGCTTTCTTT. Protein product: CASSSTANTEAFF.

The count of this clone is one. This rearrangement joins TRBV7-2 to TRBJ2-3, with D possibly TRBD2 on 5 matching bases. Germline CDR1 is SGHTA and CDR2 is FQGNSA. The CDR3 has 15 residues. V was pared by 3 bases and J by 0 bases, with 10 bases between. CDR3: CASSLGGLSTDTQYF. The CDR3 DNA sequence: TGTGCCAGCAGCTTGGGCGGACTCAGCACAGATACGCAGTATTTT. The full variable domain, with the rest looked up from reference TRBV7-2 and TRBJ2-3, is GAGVSQSPSNKVTEKGKDVELRCDPISGHTALYWYRQSLGQGLEFLIYFQGNSAPDKSGLPSDRFSAERTGGSVSTLTIQRTQQEDSAVYLCASSLGGLSTDTQYFGPGTRLTVL.

V usage is TRBV12-5 and J usage is TRBJ1-4; no clear D. The CDR3 length is 13 residues. From germline, CDR1 is LGHNT and CDR2 FRNRAP. The V gene lost 6 bases and the J gene lost 6 bases, with 11 bases spanning the gap. The CDR3, as DNA: TGTGCTAGTGGAACAGACGCAGATGAAAAACTGTTTTTT. This codes for CASGTDADEKLFF. Variable domain in full (rest from reference TRBV12-5 and TRBJ1-4): DARVTQTPRHKVTEMGQEVTMRCQPILGHNTVFWYRQTMMQGLELLAYFRNRAPLDDSGMPKDRFSAEMPDATLATLKIQPSEPRDSAVYFCASGTDADEKLFFGSGTQLSVL.

Written as DNA, the CDR3 is TGCGCCAGCAGTGATAACAGTATCGGACAAGGGTCAGATACGCAGTATTTT. Translating it yields CASSDNSIGQGSDTQYF. The chain recombines TRBV10-2 with TRBJ2-3, with D maybe TRBD1 (5 bases). The CDR3 is made up of 17 amino acids. CDR1 and CDR2 (germline): WSHSY, SAAADI. The V end was cut by 3 bases, the J end by 4 bases, with 20 bases between.